The clone carrying this T cell receptor beta chain was picked up a small number of times. 60 Vbeta and 13 Jbeta primers were used in PCR. Assay used: immunoSEQ multiplex PCR; TCRdb lists only in-frame clones, some missing. This sample has 150,000 to 200,000 clones, with more than 60% found just once. The source of the sample is a study of cytomegalovirus exposure and HLA in healthy donors. The CDR3 covers 14 residues. Looked up from germline, CDR1 is MNHEY and CDR2 is SMNVEV (reference sequence). V dropped 3 bases and J dropped 0 bases, with 9 bases sitting between them. Material for sequencing was PBMCs. The J gene is TRBJ2-7, the V gene TRBV27; D ambiguous. The TCR originated in a male donor in good health and CMV-seronegative. CDR3 nucleotides: TGTGCCAGCAGTTTTGGGCGCAGCTCCTACGAGCAGTACTTC. Translated: CASSFGRSSYEQYF.